Below, 31 T cell receptor beta chains from the same sample are listed, as sequenced in a study of cytomegalovirus exposure and HLA in healthy donors. With 60 Vbeta and 13 Jbeta primers, the PCR was carried out. Assay: immunoSEQ multiplex PCR; the TCRdb copy retains only in-frame clones and omits some. The table shows roughly 99,000 clones, with 70% to 80% occurring only once. Sequenced: PBMCs. These receptors originate from a man between 18 and 29 years old in good health and CMV-seronegative.

This rearrangement joins TRBV27 to TRBJ1-5; a possible D gene is TRBD1 (6 bases). The CDR3 covers 14 residues. V was shortened by 6 bases and J by 6 bases, with 15 bases between the two germline ends. Germline V CDR1 and CDR2: MNHEY, SMNVEV (reference sequence). The CDR3 DNA follows: TGTGCCAGCAGGCAGGCAGGGGACCTTCAGCCCCAGCATTTT. It encodes CASRQAGDLQPQHF.

In its sample, this clone was seen a few times. The chain employs TRBV27 and TRBJ1-1; D might be TRBD1 (5 bases). This CDR3 contains 15 residues. The germline CDR1 and CDR2 sequences are MNHEY and SMNVEV (reference sequence). The V end was cut by 5 bases, the J end by 3 bases, with 16 bases between. The CDR3 nucleotides read TGTGCCAGCAGTCCTTGGGCGGGGGGAGACACTGAAGCTTTCTTT. Translated, it gives CASSPWAGGDTEAFF.

The chain is built from TRBV9 and TRBJ1-1; D might be TRBD1 (6 bases). CDR1 is SGDLS, CDR2 YYNGEE, per germline. Deletions cut 4 bases from V and 5 bases from J, with 12 bases between. CDR3 length: 13 amino acids. This chain's CDR3 is CASSPQRGTEAFF. The DNA for the CDR3 is TGTGCCAGCAGCCCACAGAGGGGGACTGAAGCTTTCTTT.

The rearrangement joins TRBV5-4 to TRBJ2-3; TRBD2 matches at 7 bases. The V and J ends lost 6 bases and 3 bases, in that order; junction bases with no gene match: 4. This CDR3 region has 13 residues. Germline V gene data show CDR1 as SGHNT and CDR2 as YYREEE (reference sequence). This CDR3 reads CASIGGRTDTQYF. The CDR3 DNA reads as TGTGCCAGCATCGGGGGGAGGACAGATACGCAGTATTTT.

J is TRBJ1-1 and V is TRBV29-1; possible D gene TRBD1, 5 bases. V was clipped by 0 bases and J by 10 bases, with 12 bases between them. The germline V gene has CDR1 SQVTM and CDR2 ANQGSEA. The CDR3 totals 12 residues. The CDR3 sequence is CSVEEGGGGAFF. Written as DNA, the CDR3 is TGCAGCGTTGAAGAGGGTGGGGGGGGAGCTTTCTTT.

This CDR3 reads CATSRDRTAFWPQHF. As DNA, the CDR3 is TGTGCCACCAGCAGAGATCGCACAGCCTTTTGGCCCCAGCATTTT. The genes are TRBV15 and TRBJ1-5, with D unclear. Trimming took 0 bases from V and 9 from J, leaving 15 bases between them. The CDR3 spans 15 residues. Germline CDR1 is LNHNV and CDR2 is YYDKDF (reference sequence).

This chain links TRBV7-8 with TRBJ2-1, with 9 nucleotides matching TRBD2. The germline CDR1 and CDR2 sequences are SGHVS and FQNEAQ. The CDR3 runs to 16 residues. With V trimmed by 2 bases and J by 2 bases, 4 bases remained unmatched. As DNA, the CDR3 is TGTGCCAGCAGCTTATCGGTAGCGGGAGCCTACAATGAGCAGTTCTTC. Encoded protein: CASSLSVAGAYNEQFF.

The chain has TRBV25-1 and TRBJ2-7, with TRBD1 matching over 8 bases. The germline V gene has CDR1 MGHDK and CDR2 SYGVNS. V lost 4 bases to trimming and J lost 4 bases; unmatched junction nucleotides: 9. This CDR3 is built from 15 residues. The DNA of the CDR3 is TGTGCCAGCAGTGGTCAACCGGACAGGGAGTACGAGCAGTACTTC. This sequence encodes CASSGQPDREYEQYF.

This chain uses TRBV7-8 with TRBJ2-1; tentative D call: TRBD1 (6 bases). The CDR3 consists of 15 residues. The germline CDR1 and CDR2 sequences are SGHVS and FQNEAQ. Trimming took off 1 base at V and 2 bases at J, with 9 bases between the two ends. The CDR3 DNA reads TGTGCCAGCAGCTTAGTGACAGGCACCTACAATGAGCAGTTCTTC. Its translation: CASSLVTGTYNEQFF.

The chain joins TRBV5-5 to TRBJ2-5, with 10 bases matching TRBD2. The junction had 8 bases not matched to a gene; V was cut back by 0 bases and J by 6 bases. The CDR3 spans 16 residues. CDR1 and CDR2 (germline): SGHKS, YYEKEE (reference sequence). The CDR3 loop reads CASSLAGSGGPKTQYF. The DNA of the CDR3 is TGTGCCAGCAGCTTGGCTGGTAGCGGGGGGCCCAAGACCCAGTACTTC.

This chain uses TRBV6-1 with TRBJ2-3; 10 bases line up with TRBD2. CDR1 MNHNS and CDR2 SASEGT come from the germline V gene. This CDR3 has 14 residues. V trimming: 1 base; J trimming: 6 bases; junction bases outside the gene matches: 1. The CDR3 sequence: CASSEGSGGDTQYF. In DNA, the CDR3 is TGTGCCAGCAGTGAAGGTAGCGGGGGGGATACGCAGTATTTT.

The CDR3 coding sequence is TGTGCCAGCAGACCAAGGGGGGGGTGGGGCTACACCTTC. It codes for CASRPRGGWGYTF. V is TRBV6-6 and J is TRBJ1-2, with a possible D match to TRBD1 (6 bases). The CDR3 is 13 residues long. V lost 6 bases to trimming and J lost 8 bases, with 16 bases between them. The V gene's germline CDR1 is MNHNY and CDR2 SVGAGI (reference sequence).

This clone was counted between two and nine times. The rearrangement links TRBV4-1 to TRBJ2-7; 12 nucleotides line up with TRBD1. Germline V gene lookup returns CDR1 MGHRA and CDR2 YSYEKL. The ends lost 3 bases at V and 5 bases at J; junction bases unmatched: 5. This CDR3 region has 15 residues. The CDR3 DNA reads TGCGCCAGCAGCCACCCGGGACAGGGGGCCGACGAGCAGTACTTC. Amino acid sequence: CASSHPGQGADEQYF.

The chain employs TRBV7-2 and TRBJ2-7, with 7 bases that match TRBD2. The CDR3 extends over 14 amino acids. Germline-derived CDR1 and CDR2 are SGHTA and FQGNSA. Trimming took 6 bases from V and 0 from J; bases not matched to a gene: 5. The CDR3 nucleotides read TGTGCCAGCAGGGTGGGGGGGTCCTCCTACGAGCAGTACTTC. The encoded protein is CASRVGGSSYEQYF.

This clone was counted only a few times. The chain recombines TRBV6-1 with TRBJ1-2; D is unresolved. Per the germline V gene, CDR1 is MNHNS and CDR2 is SASEGT. V gave up 4 bases and J gave up 7 bases, with 16 bases separating them. CDR3 length equals 14 residues. CDR3 in DNA: TGTGCCAGCAGTGCCGGTATTAGTCCAAGTGGCTACACCTTC. This translates into CASSAGISPSGYTF.

The chain recombines TRBV7-2 with TRBJ2-5, with a weak D call TRBD2 (6 bases). This CDR3 spans 16 amino acids. Germline loops: CDR1 SGHTA, CDR2 FQGNSA. V was clipped by 1 base and J by 2 bases, with 14 bases between them. The chain's CDR3 is CASSLGHRSGQETQYF. The CDR3 DNA is TGTGCCAGCAGCTTAGGACACCGGAGCGGGCAAGAGACCCAGTACTTC.

The chain employs TRBV5-1 and TRBJ2-3; TRBD1 matches at 9 bases. CDR3 length: 16 residues. Germline assignment: CDR1 SGHRS and CDR2 YFSETQ. J lost 1 base, V lost 4 bases, and 7 bases had no gene match. CDR3 protein: CASSPTGQGGTDTQYF. In DNA, the CDR3 is TGCGCCAGCAGCCCCACGGGACAGGGAGGCACAGATACGCAGTATTTT.

The chain's CDR3 is CASSSGGTNYGYTF. The CDR3 region has the DNA TGTGCCAGCAGCTCAGGGGGAACTAACTATGGCTACACCTTC. V gene TRBV7-2 combines with J gene TRBJ1-2; 7 bases are a match to TRBD1. The CDR3 is 14 residues long. V lost 4 bases and J lost 0; bases outside the gene matches: 2. Germline V gene sequence: CDR1 SGHTA, CDR2 FQGNSA. The entire variable domain, with the rest obtained from reference TRBV7-2 and TRBJ1-2, is as follows: GAGVSQSPSNKVTEKGKDVELRCDPISGHTALYWYRQSLGQGLEFLIYFQGNSAPDKSGLPSDRFSAERTGGSVSTLTIQRTQQEDSAVYLCASSSGGTNYGYTFGSGTRLTVV.

For the CDR3, the DNA is TGTGCCAGCAGCTTAAGGGGACAGCCCTGGGAGACCCAGTACTTC. This translates into CASSLRGQPWETQYF. This rearrangement joins TRBV14 to TRBJ2-5; TRBD1 aligns across 7 bases. The CDR3 runs to 15 residues. Per the germline V gene, CDR1 is SGHDN and CDR2 is FVKESK. J gave up 5 bases and V 5 bases, and 11 bases lay outside the gene matches.

In its sample, this clone was seen a few times. The chain combines TRBV2 with TRBJ2-3; TRBD1 agrees at 8 bases. The CDR3 has 14 amino acids. The germline gives CDR1 SNHLY, CDR2 FYNNEI. Losses at the gene ends were 8 bases for V and 1 base for J; bases not matched to a gene: 5. In DNA, the CDR3 is TGTGCCAGCGGGGACAGGTTCGGCACAGATACGCAGTATTTT. Protein sequence: CASGDRFGTDTQYF.

A few counts support this clone. The chain is built from TRBV27 and TRBJ2-1; the D gene is possibly TRBD1 (5 bases). CDR1 and CDR2 from the germline V gene are MNHEY and SMNVEV (reference sequence). Trimming shortened V by 5 bases and J by 9 bases, and 17 bases separated the two germline ends. CDR3 length equals 14 residues. The CDR3 DNA reads as TGTGCCAGCAGTAGGGGTGCAGGTGGTACTGAGCAGTTCTTC. This sequence encodes CASSRGAGGTEQFF.

The V call is TRBV28, the J call TRBJ1-3; 7 nucleotides align to TRBD1. J gave up 7 bases and V 6 bases, and 6 bases lay outside the gene matches. The CDR3 is made up of 13 amino acids. Germline values: CDR1 MDHEN, CDR2 SYDVKM. CDR3 coding DNA: TGTGCCAGCAGGCCGACAGGGTGGAACACCATATATTTT. This sequence encodes CASRPTGWNTIYF.

The chain links TRBV9 to TRBJ1-1; 9 bases match TRBD1. The CDR3 sequence is 14 residues long. Trimming cost V 2 bases and J 4 bases; bases outside gene matches: 3. Germline lookup yields CDR1 SGDLS and CDR2 YYNGEE. The CDR3 is CASSVRGQGTEAFF. CDR3 coding DNA: TGTGCCAGCAGCGTCCGGGGACAGGGCACTGAAGCTTTCTTT.

The V call is TRBV5-5, the J call TRBJ2-2; 8 nucleotides line up with TRBD1. The junction had 6 bases not matched to a gene; V was cut back by 4 bases and J by 4 bases. CDR1 and CDR2 from the germline V gene are SGHKS and YYEKEE (reference sequence). The CDR3 has 15 residues. As DNA, the CDR3 is TGTGCCAGCAGCACCCAGGGGGCGCCCACCGGGGAGCTGTTTTTT. It specifies CASSTQGAPTGELFF.

This chain joins TRBV5-1 and TRBJ2-3; D is perhaps TRBD1 (5 bases). The CDR3 totals 15 residues. V lost 4 bases to trimming and J lost 0 bases, with 12 bases between them. CDR1 is SGHRS, CDR2 YFSETQ, per germline. The CDR3 sequence is CASSTQGRSTDTQYF. The CDR3 coding sequence is TGCGCCAGCAGCACCCAGGGTAGAAGCACAGATACGCAGTATTTT.

This clone was seen just once. The chain carries TRBV9 and TRBJ2-7, with 7 bases matching TRBD1. The CDR3 consists of 14 residues. Germline loops: CDR1 SGDLS, CDR2 YYNGEE. Trimming cost V 2 bases and J 2 bases; bases outside gene matches: 4. The CDR3 region has the DNA TGTGCCAGCAGCGTGTCCGACAGGGCCTACGAGCAGTACTTC. Protein sequence: CASSVSDRAYEQYF.

V is TRBV5-1 and J is TRBJ2-7, with 9 nucleotides matching TRBD1. The CDR3 runs 14 residues. Germline V gene sequence: CDR1 SGHRS, CDR2 YFSETQ. Germline trimming cut 4 bases from V and 2 bases from J; bases unmatched to any gene: 4. The CDR3 coding sequence is TGCGCCAGCAGCAACCGGGACAGGGCCTACGAGCAGTACTTC. Its protein is CASSNRDRAYEQYF.

The chain has TRBV19 and TRBJ2-3, with TRBD2 matching 8 bases. Looked up from germline, CDR1 is LNHDA and CDR2 is SQIVND (reference sequence). Germline trimming cut 7 bases from V and 4 bases from J; bases unmatched to any gene: 10. The length of the CDR3 is 15 residues. CDR3 nucleotides: TGTGCCAGTAAATTCGGGAGCGGGGGCGCAGATACGCAGTATTTT. Translating it yields CASKFGSGGADTQYF.

This chain connects TRBV4-1 to TRBJ2-5; the match to TRBD2 covers 9 bases. CDR1 is MGHRA and CDR2 is YSYEKL in the germline V gene. The CDR3 extends over 16 amino acids. Trimming took 2 bases from V and 5 from J; bases not matched to a gene: 9. The CDR3 DNA sequence: TGCGCCAGCAGCCAATTGGGCGGGGGGGCCGGGGAGACCCAGTACTTC. It yields the protein CASSQLGGGAGETQYF.

DNA of the CDR3: TGTGCCAGCAGCCTGACAGGGTTAAACACCGGGGAGCTGTTTTTT. Translating gives CASSLTGLNTGELFF. V gene TRBV5-4 combines with J gene TRBJ2-2, with 7 bases fitting TRBD1. After removal of 4 bases from V and 2 bases from J, the junction contained 5 bases not matched to a gene. The CDR3 is made up of 15 amino acids. The germline gives CDR1 SGHNT, CDR2 YYREEE (reference sequence).

CDR3 coding DNA: TGTGCCAGCAGCCAACCGGGGCCAGGGGGTGAAAAACTGTTTTTT. This encodes CASSQPGPGGEKLFF. The chain has TRBV7-8 and TRBJ1-4, with 7 positions matching TRBD1. From germline, CDR1 is SGHVS and CDR2 FQNEAQ. The CDR3 contains 15 residues. J gave up 7 bases and V 5 bases, and 10 bases lay outside the gene matches.